One sample yielded the 13 T cell receptor beta chains listed below, sequenced in a study of blood T cell repertoires in COVID-19. TCRdb's table, derived via immunoSEQ multiplex PCR, lists solely in-frame clones and lacks some. The sample has 300,000 to 400,000 clones, 88% seen once. Sequenced material: PBMCs or T cells enriched from blood (not recorded which). These TCRs come from a woman between 18 and 29 years old who had recovered from COVID-19.

The V call is TRBV10-1, the J call TRBJ2-3; D perhaps matches TRBD2 (7 bases). The V and J ends lost 2 bases and 1 base respectively, with 16 bases between them. The CDR3 runs 17 residues. In germline, CDR1 is WNHNN, CDR2 SYGVQD (reference sequence). The CDR3 sequence is CASSEADGGARTDTQYF. CDR3 nucleotides: TGCGCCAGCAGTGAGGCCGATGGGGGGGCTCGCACAGATACGCAGTATTTT.

The chain employs TRBV7-3 and TRBJ2-1; TRBD2 matches 10 bases. Losses at the gene ends were 0 bases for V and 0 bases for J; bases not matched to a gene: 8. Germline V gene lookup returns CDR1 SGHTA and CDR2 FQGTGA. The CDR3 has 19 residues. As DNA, the CDR3 is TGTGCCAGCAGCTTAACCCAAACTAGCGGGACAAGCTCCTACAATGAGCAGTTCTTC. It encodes CASSLTQTSGTSSYNEQFF.

This chain uses TRBV27 with TRBJ2-7; D is possibly TRBD1 (6 bases). CDR3 length: 14 amino acids. Trimming took off 4 bases at V and 3 bases at J, with 13 bases between the two ends. Looked up from germline, CDR1 is MNHEY and CDR2 is SMNVEV (reference sequence). The CDR3 DNA reads as TGTGCCAGCAGTTCCTACTCCAGGGGCTACGAGCAGTACTTC. Translation gives CASSSYSRGYEQYF.

This clone came up once. The chain joins TRBV15 to TRBJ1-3, with D tentatively TRBD1 (5 bases). V was clipped by 1 base and J by 4 bases, with 20 bases between them. Germline CDR1 reads LNHNV; CDR2 reads YYDKDF (reference sequence). The CDR3 is 18 amino acids. CDR3 sequence reads: CATSRVRDLQLYGNTIYF. In DNA, the CDR3 is TGTGCCACCAGCAGAGTGCGGGACCTCCAGCTTTACGGAAACACCATATATTTT. The entire variable domain, with the rest obtained from reference TRBV15 and TRBJ1-3, is as follows: DAMVIQNPRYQVTQFGKPVTLSCSQTLNHNVMYWYQQKSSQAPKLLFHYYDKDFNNEADTPDNFQSRRPNTSFCFLDIRSPGLGDTAMYLCATSRVRDLQLYGNTIYFGEGSWLTVV.

The chain has TRBV4-3 and TRBJ1-5, with D hard to call. The V end lost 0 bases, the J end lost 5 bases, and 11 bases lay between the germline ends. Germline CDR1 LGHNA, CDR2 YSLEER. The length of the CDR3 is 15 residues. The CDR3 reads CASSQDLASYQPQHF. The CDR3 coding sequence is TGCGCCAGCAGCCAAGATTTGGCCAGTTATCAGCCCCAGCATTTT.

The V and J genes are TRBV10-3 and TRBJ2-7; TRBD1 matches 11 bases. J gave up 8 bases and V 7 bases, and 10 bases lay outside the gene matches. This CDR3 comprises 14 residues. CDR1 ENHRY and CDR2 SYGVKD come from the germline V gene. The CDR3 DNA reads TGTGCCATCAAGGGTCAGGACAGGGGGCCCCAGCAGTACTTC. It codes for CAIKGQDRGPQQYF.

The chain recombines TRBV4-1 with TRBJ2-3; maybe TRBD2 (5 bases). The CDR3 length is 15 residues. V was shortened by 1 base and J by 0 bases, with 8 bases between the two germline ends. Germline V lookup: CDR1 MGHRA, CDR2 YSYEKL. CDR3 region: CASSQAGVSTDTQYF. The CDR3 bases are TGCGCCAGCAGCCAAGCCGGGGTAAGCACAGATACGCAGTATTTT.

The rearrangement joins TRBV27 to TRBJ1-6; TRBD1 might be the D (6 bases). This CDR3 region has 18 residues. Germline-derived CDR1 and CDR2 are MNHEY and SMNVEV (reference sequence). Trimming left V 3 bases short and J 2 bases short, with 17 bases between. The CDR3 sequence: CASSLLAPDSPYNSPLHF. CDR3 coding DNA: TGTGCCAGCAGTTTGTTGGCACCGGACAGCCCCTATAATTCACCCCTCCACTTT.

The rearrangement joins TRBV10-3 to TRBJ1-4, with D possibly TRBD1 on 6 matching bases. Germline V lookup: CDR1 ENHRY, CDR2 SYGVKD. The CDR3 extends over 17 amino acids. V was shortened by 3 bases and J by 1 base, with 15 bases between the two germline ends. The CDR3, as DNA: TGTGCCATCAGTGATAGTTTGGACAGAGTAACTAATGAAAAACTGTTTTTT. Translated: CAISDSLDRVTNEKLFF.

The chain couples TRBV29-1 to TRBJ1-1; TRBD1 aligns across 8 bases. The CDR3 spans 13 residues. Germline CDR1 and CDR2: SQVTM and ANQGSEA. With 7 bases clipped from V and 5 bases from J, the junction kept 9 bases outside the gene matches. CDR3 DNA: TGCAGCGCCCTAGACAGGGGTTCAACTGAAGCTTTCTTT. Its protein is CSALDRGSTEAFF.

Concerning this clone itself: Other DNA sequences from this sample encode an identical CDR3 as well. V is TRBV7-9 and J is TRBJ2-7; possible D gene TRBD1, 5 bases. Germline loops: CDR1 SEHNR, CDR2 FQNEAQ (reference sequence). Trimming cost V 2 bases and J 3 bases, with 8 bases left between them. This CDR3 contains 13 residues. CDR3 in amino acids: CASSLRQGYEQYF. CDR3 nucleotide sequence: TGTGCCAGCAGCTTAAGGCAGGGCTACGAGCAGTACTTC.

The CDR3 protein is CAWSVGDGEQFF. In DNA form, the CDR3 reads TGTGCCTGGAGTGTAGGGGATGGTGAGCAGTTCTTC. The chain recombines TRBV30 with TRBJ2-1, with D possibly being TRBD1 (5 bases). The CDR3 length is 12 residues. From germline, CDR1 is GTSNPN and CDR2 SVGIG (reference sequence). V lost 0 bases and J lost 9, with 9 bases in between. The whole variable domain, remainder taken from reference TRBV30 and TRBJ2-1, is SQTIHQWPATLVQPVGSPLSLECTVEGTSNPNLYWYRQAAGRGLQLLFYSVGIGQISSEVPQNLSASRPQDRQFILSSKKLLLSDSGFYLCAWSVGDGEQFFGPGTRLTVL.

The chain couples TRBV19 to TRBJ1-1; 7 bases line up with TRBD1. Looked up from germline, CDR1 is LNHDA and CDR2 is SQIVND (reference sequence). V dropped 5 bases and J dropped 7; count of bases not matched to a gene: 7. This CDR3 comprises 13 residues. Here the CDR3 DNA reads TGTGCCAGTAGTCCACAGGGGTACGGTGAAGCTTTCTTT. As protein: CASSPQGYGEAFF.